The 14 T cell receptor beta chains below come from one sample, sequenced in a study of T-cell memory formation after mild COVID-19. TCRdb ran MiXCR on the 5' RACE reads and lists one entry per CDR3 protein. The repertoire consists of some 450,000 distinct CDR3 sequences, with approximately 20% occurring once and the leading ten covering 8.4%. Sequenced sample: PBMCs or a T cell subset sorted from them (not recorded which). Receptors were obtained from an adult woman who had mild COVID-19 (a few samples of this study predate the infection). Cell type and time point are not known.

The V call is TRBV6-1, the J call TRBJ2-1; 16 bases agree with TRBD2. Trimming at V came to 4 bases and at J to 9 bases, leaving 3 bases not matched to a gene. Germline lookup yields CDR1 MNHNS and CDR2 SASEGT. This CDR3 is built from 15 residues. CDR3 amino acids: CASSAGTSGGGEQFF. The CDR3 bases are TGTGCCAGCAGTGCCGGGACTAGCGGGGGGGGTGAGCAGTTCTTC.

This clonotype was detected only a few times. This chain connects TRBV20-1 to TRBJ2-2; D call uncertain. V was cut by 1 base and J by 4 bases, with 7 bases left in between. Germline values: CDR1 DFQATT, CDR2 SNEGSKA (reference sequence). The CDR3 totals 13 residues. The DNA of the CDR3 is TGCAGTGCTAGAGTCGGTTCCACCGGGGAGCTGTTTTTT. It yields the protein CSARVGSTGELFF.

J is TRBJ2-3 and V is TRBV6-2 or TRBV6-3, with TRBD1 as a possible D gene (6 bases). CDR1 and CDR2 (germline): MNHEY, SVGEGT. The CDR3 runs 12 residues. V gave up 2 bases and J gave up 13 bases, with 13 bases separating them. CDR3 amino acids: CASSYPDSRKYF. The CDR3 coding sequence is TGTGCCAGCAGTTACCCGGACAGTAGAAAGTATTTT.

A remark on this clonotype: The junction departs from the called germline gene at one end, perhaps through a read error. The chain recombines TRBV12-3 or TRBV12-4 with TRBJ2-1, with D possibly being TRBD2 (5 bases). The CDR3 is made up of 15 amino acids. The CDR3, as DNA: TGTGCCAGCAGCTTAGCGATTGCCTCGAACAATGAGCAGTTCTTC. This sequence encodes CASSLAIASNNEQFF.

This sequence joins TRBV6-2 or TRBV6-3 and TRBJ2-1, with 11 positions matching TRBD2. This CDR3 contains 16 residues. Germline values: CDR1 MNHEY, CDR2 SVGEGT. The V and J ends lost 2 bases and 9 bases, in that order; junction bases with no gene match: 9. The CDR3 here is CASSYQLSLAGAEQFF. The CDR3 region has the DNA TGTGCCAGCAGTTACCAGTTGTCACTAGCGGGAGCTGAGCAGTTCTTC.

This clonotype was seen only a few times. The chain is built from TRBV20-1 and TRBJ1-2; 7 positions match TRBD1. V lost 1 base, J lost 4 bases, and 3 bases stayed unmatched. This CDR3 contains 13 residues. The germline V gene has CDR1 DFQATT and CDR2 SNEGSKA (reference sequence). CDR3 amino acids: CSARVQGSYGYTF. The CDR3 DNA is TGCAGTGCTAGAGTACAGGGGTCCTATGGCTACACCTTC.

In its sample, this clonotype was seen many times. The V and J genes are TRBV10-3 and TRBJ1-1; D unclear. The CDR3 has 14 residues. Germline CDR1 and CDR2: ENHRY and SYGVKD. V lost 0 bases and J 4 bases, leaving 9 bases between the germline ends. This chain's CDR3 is CAISESRRFTEAFF. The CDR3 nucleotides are TGTGCCATCAGTGAGTCACGGAGGTTCACTGAAGCTTTCTTT.

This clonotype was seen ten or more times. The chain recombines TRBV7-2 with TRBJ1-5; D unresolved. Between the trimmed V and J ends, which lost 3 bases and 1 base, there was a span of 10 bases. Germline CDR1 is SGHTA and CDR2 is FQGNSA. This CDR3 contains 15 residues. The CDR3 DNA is TGTGCCAGCAGCTTGGAGGGTGGAAGCAATCAGCCCCAGCATTTT. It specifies CASSLEGGSNQPQHF.

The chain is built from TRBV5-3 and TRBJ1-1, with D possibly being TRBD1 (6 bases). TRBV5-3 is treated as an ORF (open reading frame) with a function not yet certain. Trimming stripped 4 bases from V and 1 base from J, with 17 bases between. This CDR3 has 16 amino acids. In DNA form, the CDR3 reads TGTGCCAGAAGCCTAACCGCAGGGGAACCGAACACTGAAGCTTTCTTT. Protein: CARSLTAGEPNTEAFF.

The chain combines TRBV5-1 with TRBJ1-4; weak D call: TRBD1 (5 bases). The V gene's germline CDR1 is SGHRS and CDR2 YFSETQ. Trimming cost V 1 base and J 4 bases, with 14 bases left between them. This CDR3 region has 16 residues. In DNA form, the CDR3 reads TGCGCCAGCAGCTTGAACGGCTTACAGGTTAATGAAAAACTGTTTTTT. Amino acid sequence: CASSLNGLQVNEKLFF.

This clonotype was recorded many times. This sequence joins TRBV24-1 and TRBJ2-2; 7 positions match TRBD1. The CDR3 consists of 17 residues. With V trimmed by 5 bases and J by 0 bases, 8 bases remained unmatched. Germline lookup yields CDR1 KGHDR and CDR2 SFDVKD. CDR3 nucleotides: TGTGCCACCAGTGGATCATGGGACAGCACGAACACCGGGGAGCTGTTTTTT. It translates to CATSGSWDSTNTGELFF.

This CDR3 reads CASSPGGPQTYYEQYF. The CDR3 nucleotides are TGTGCCAGCTCACCCGGCGGACCCCAGACATACTACGAGCAGTACTTC. This rearrangement joins TRBV18 to TRBJ2-7; D gene ambiguous. Germline V lookup: CDR1 KGHSH, CDR2 LQKENI. The CDR3 is 16 amino acids. V was shortened by 3 bases and J by 3 bases, with 18 bases between the two germline ends. The variable domain in full, with the rest retrieved from reference TRBV18 and TRBJ2-7, is NAGVMQNPRHLVRRRGQEARLRCSPMKGHSHVYWYRQLPEEGLKFMVYLQKENIIDESGMPKERFSAEFPKEGPSILRIQQVVRGDSAAYFCASSPGGPQTYYEQYFGPGTRLTVT.

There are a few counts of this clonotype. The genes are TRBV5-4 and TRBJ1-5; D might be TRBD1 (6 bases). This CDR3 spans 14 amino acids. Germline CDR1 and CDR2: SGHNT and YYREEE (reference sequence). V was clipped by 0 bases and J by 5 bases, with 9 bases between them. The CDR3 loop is CASSLGAGDQPQHF. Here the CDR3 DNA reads TGTGCCAGCAGCTTGGGGGCAGGGGATCAGCCCCAGCATTTT.

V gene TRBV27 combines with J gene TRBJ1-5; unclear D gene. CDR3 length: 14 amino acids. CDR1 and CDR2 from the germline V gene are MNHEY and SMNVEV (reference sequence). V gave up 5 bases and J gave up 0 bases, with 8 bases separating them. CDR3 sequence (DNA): TGTGCCAGCAGTGCGGCGGCTAGCAATCAGCCCCAGCATTTT. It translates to CASSAAASNQPQHF.